The 9 T cell receptor beta chains below come from one sample, sequenced in a study of TIL therapy for anti-PD-1-resistant metastatic lung cancer. The libraries were made with immunoSEQ v3. Clones were sequenced by immunoSEQ multiplex PCR, and TCRdb holds only the in-frame ones, with some missing. The sample records about 100,000 clones, just over 65% being singletons. Time point in this sample: pre-treatment sample, taken before nivolumab and TIL therapy. The tumor samples were excised metastases, mostly pleural nodules or supraclavicular lymph nodes. The sequencing here drew on tumor tissue, taken at baseline. These TCRs come from a person between 25 and 80 years old with non-small cell lung cancer.

V usage is TRBV24-1 and J usage is TRBJ2-1, with D possibly matching TRBD1 (5 bases). The CDR3 consists of 16 residues. CDR1 is KGHDR and CDR2 is SFDVKD in the germline V gene. Trimming took off 1 base at V and 5 bases at J, with 14 bases between the two ends. The CDR3 sequence is CATSDFRVGHHNEQFF. CDR3 nucleotides: TGTGCCACCAGTGATTTCAGGGTAGGGCACCACAATGAGCAGTTCTTC.

This clone was recorded a few times. J is TRBJ2-7 and V is TRBV10-3; TRBD2 matches 11 bases. Germline lookup yields CDR1 ENHRY and CDR2 SYGVKD. This CDR3 has 16 amino acids. J lost 6 bases, V lost 0 bases, and 7 bases had no gene match. CDR3 sequence reads: CAISESQLAGVGEQYF. The DNA of the CDR3 is TGTGCCATCAGTGAGTCGCAACTAGCGGGAGTGGGCGAGCAGTACTTC.

V is TRBV12-3 or TRBV12-4 and J is TRBJ1-4, with unresolved D. V was trimmed by 6 bases and J by 4 bases, leaving 9 bases between them. The CDR3 has 13 residues. In DNA, the CDR3 is TGTGCCAGCAGCCTCAATTATAATGAAAAACTGTTTTTT. This codes for CASSLNYNEKLFF.

J is TRBJ1-5 and V is TRBV7-2; TRBD1 agrees at 7 bases. CDR1 and CDR2 from the germline V gene are SGHTA and FQGNSA. The CDR3 has 15 residues. J lost 2 bases, V lost 2 bases, and 3 bases had no gene match. CDR3 in amino acids: CASSLNGQGNQPQHF. CDR3 nucleotides: TGTGCCAGCAGCTTAAACGGACAGGGCAATCAGCCCCAGCATTTT.

This chain uses TRBV18 with TRBJ2-1; perhaps TRBD2 as D (5 bases). Trimming cost V 4 bases and J 1 base, with 14 bases left between them. The CDR3 extends over 16 amino acids. The V gene's germline CDR1 is KGHSH and CDR2 LQKENI. The CDR3 protein is CASSLNSARSYNEQFF. CDR3 in DNA: TGTGCCAGCTCACTTAATAGCGCCCGATCCTACAATGAGCAGTTCTTC.

There are a few counts of this clone. The rearrangement links TRBV10-3 to TRBJ2-7, with D perhaps matching TRBD2 (6 bases). Trimming shortened V by 10 bases and J by 3 bases, and 13 bases separated the two germline ends. The germline V gene has CDR1 ENHRY and CDR2 SYGVKD. The length of the CDR3 is 12 residues. The CDR3 DNA follows: TGTGCCACCGGGACTGCTAACTACGAGCAGTACTTC. It yields the protein CATGTANYEQYF.

The chain recombines TRBV18 with TRBJ2-3; no clear D gene. In germline, CDR1 is KGHSH, CDR2 LQKENI. V was pared by 4 bases and J by 4 bases, with 12 bases between. This CDR3 region has 14 residues. CDR3 sequence reads: CASSLTIGADTQYF. The CDR3 nucleotides are TGTGCCAGCTCACTAACCATTGGGGCAGATACGCAGTATTTT.

This clone has only a few counts. The J gene is TRBJ1-3, the V gene TRBV6-1, with 7 bases that match TRBD1. The CDR3 consists of 17 residues. The V segment lost 1 base and the J segment 0 bases; nucleotides outside the gene matches: 6. Germline V gene lookup returns CDR1 MNHNS and CDR2 SASEGT. The chain's CDR3 is CASSEVGQTSSGNTIYF. The CDR3 coding sequence is TGTGCCAGCAGTGAAGTGGGACAGACGAGCTCTGGAAACACCATATATTTT.

The chain joins TRBV7-3 to TRBJ1-2; D perhaps matches TRBD1 (6 bases). CDR3 length: 15 amino acids. V was trimmed by 2 bases and J by 1 base, leaving 11 bases between them. In germline, CDR1 is SGHTA, CDR2 FQGTGA. The CDR3 loop reads CASSLDGGHNYGYTF. CDR3 sequence (DNA): TGTGCCAGCAGCTTAGACGGGGGGCATAACTATGGCTACACCTTC.